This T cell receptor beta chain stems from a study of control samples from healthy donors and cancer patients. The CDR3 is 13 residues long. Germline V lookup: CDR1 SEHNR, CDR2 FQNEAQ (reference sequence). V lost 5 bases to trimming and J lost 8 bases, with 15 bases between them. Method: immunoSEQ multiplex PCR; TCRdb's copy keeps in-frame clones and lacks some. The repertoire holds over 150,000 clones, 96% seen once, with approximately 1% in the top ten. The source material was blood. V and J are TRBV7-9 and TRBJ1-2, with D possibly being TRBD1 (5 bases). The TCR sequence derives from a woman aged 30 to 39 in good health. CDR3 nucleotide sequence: TGTGCCAGCAGCATCGCAGGGTCGGCCGGCTACACCTTC. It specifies CASSIAGSAGYTF.